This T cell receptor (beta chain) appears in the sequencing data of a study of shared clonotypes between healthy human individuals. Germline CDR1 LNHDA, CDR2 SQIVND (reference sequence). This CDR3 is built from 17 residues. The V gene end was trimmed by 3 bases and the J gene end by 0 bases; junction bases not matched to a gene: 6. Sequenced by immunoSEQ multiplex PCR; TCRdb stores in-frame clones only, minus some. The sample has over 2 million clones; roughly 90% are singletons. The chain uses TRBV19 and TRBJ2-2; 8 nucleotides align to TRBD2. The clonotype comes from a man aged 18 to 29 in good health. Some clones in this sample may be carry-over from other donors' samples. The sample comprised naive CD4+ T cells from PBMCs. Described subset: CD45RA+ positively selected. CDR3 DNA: TGTGCCAGTAGTATTTTTCCTAGCGGGTCGAACACCGGGGAGCTGTTTTTT. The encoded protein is CASSIFPSGSNTGELFF.